This section outlines one T cell receptor (beta chain) sequence together with its context. Other DNA sequences in the sample encode the same CDR3. Germline values: CDR1 DFQATT, CDR2 SNEGSKA (reference sequence). The V end lost 6 bases, the J end lost 2 bases, and 8 bases lay between the germline ends. The CDR3 loop spans 11 amino acids. These data belong to a study of control samples from healthy donors and cancer patients. Measured with immunoSEQ multiplex PCR; TCRdb has only the in-frame clones, and not every one. Of about 410,000 clones detected, 90% appear once; the ten largest clones hold around 6.5%.

The chain has TRBV20-1 and TRBJ2-7; TRBD1 might be the D (6 bases). The sequenced sample consisted of PBMCs. This TCR came from a man aged 40-49 years with head and neck cancer. Here the CDR3 DNA reads TGCAGTGCCAGGACAGCCTACGAGCAGTACTTC. The encoded protein is CSARTAYEQYF.